Following are 21 T cell receptor beta chains from one sample sequenced in a study of blood T cell repertoires in COVID-19. Measured with immunoSEQ multiplex PCR; TCRdb has only the in-frame clones, and not every one. The sample includes 300,000 to 500,000 clones, over 75% of them seen just once. Sequenced: PBMCs or T cells enriched from blood (not recorded which). These receptors originate from a woman between 40 and 55 years old with acute COVID-19.

V and J are TRBV5-1 and TRBJ2-7; the match to TRBD1 covers 12 bases. With 7 bases clipped from V and 6 bases from J, the junction kept 5 bases outside the gene matches. The CDR3 is made up of 13 amino acids. Per the germline V gene, CDR1 is SGHRS and CDR2 is YFSETQ. CDR3 nucleotides: TGCGCCAGCCGGGGACAGGGGGCTCGCGAGCAGTACTTC. Translation gives CASRGQGAREQYF.

The chain uses TRBV5-1 and TRBJ1-2; possible D gene TRBD1, 5 bases. Germline V gene data show CDR1 as SGHRS and CDR2 as YFSETQ. Trimming took 0 bases from V and 8 from J, leaving 11 bases between them. The CDR3 covers 13 residues. The CDR3 sequence: CASSLGGGGGYTF. The CDR3 nucleotides are TGCGCCAGCAGCTTGGGCGGGGGAGGCGGCTACACCTTC.

The gene calls are TRBV6-2 or TRBV6-3 and TRBJ1-5, with 7 nucleotides matching TRBD1. Trimming took 5 bases from V and 1 from J; bases not matched to a gene: 5. This CDR3 is 15 amino acids long. Germline CDR1 reads MNHEY; CDR2 reads SVGEGT. The CDR3 DNA follows: TGTGCCAGCAGTCCGACAGGGACCAGCAATCAGCCCCAGCATTTT. It specifies CASSPTGTSNQPQHF.

The chain couples TRBV10-1 to TRBJ2-2, with D possibly matching TRBD2 (5 bases). The germline V and J ends were trimmed by 2 bases and 6 bases, with 10 bases remaining between them. The CDR3 length is 14 residues. Germline lookup yields CDR1 WNHNN and CDR2 SYGVQD (reference sequence). The chain's CDR3 is CASSEKVRAGELFF. The CDR3, as DNA: TGCGCCAGCAGTGAGAAGGTGCGGGCCGGGGAGCTGTTTTTT.

The chain combines TRBV5-4 with TRBJ2-7; TRBD2 matches 7 bases. From germline, CDR1 is SGHNT and CDR2 YYREEE (reference sequence). This CDR3 has 13 residues. V trimming: 1 base; J trimming: 3 bases; junction bases outside the gene matches: 1. This CDR3 reads CASSLRGDYEQYF. CDR3 nucleotides: TGTGCCAGCAGCTTGCGGGGGGACTACGAGCAGTACTTC. Complete variable domain (other parts from reference TRBV5-4 and TRBJ2-7): ETGVTQSPTHLIKTRGQQVTLRCSSQSGHNTVSWYQQALGQGPQFIFQYYREEENGRGNFPPRFSGLQFPNYSSELNVNALELDDSALYLCASSLRGDYEQYFGPGTRLTVT.

This rearrangement joins TRBV6-5 to TRBJ2-1; D is possibly TRBD2 (7 bases). CDR3 length: 14 residues. The V end lost 3 bases, the J end lost 7 bases, and 13 bases lay between the germline ends. The germline CDR1 and CDR2 sequences are MNHEY and SVGAGI. The CDR3, as DNA: TGTGCCAGCAGTTATGGGGGGCGGGGGAATGAGCAGTTCTTC. As protein: CASSYGGRGNEQFF.

The V call is TRBV30, the J call TRBJ2-3; tentatively, D is TRBD2 (5 bases). Germline-derived CDR1 and CDR2 are GTSNPN and SVGIG (reference sequence). The V gene lost 0 bases and the J gene lost 1 base, with 11 bases spanning the gap. This CDR3 contains 15 residues. CDR3 protein: CAWSVGGSGTDTQYF. CDR3 sequence (DNA): TGTGCCTGGAGTGTAGGTGGGAGCGGCACAGATACGCAGTATTTT. The variable domain in full, with the rest retrieved from reference TRBV30 and TRBJ2-3, is SQTIHQWPATLVQPVGSPLSLECTVEGTSNPNLYWYRQAAGRGLQLLFYSVGIGQISSEVPQNLSASRPQDRQFILSSKKLLLSDSGFYLCAWSVGGSGTDTQYFGPGTRLTVL.

This sequence joins TRBV3-1 (or the pseudogene TRBV3-2) and TRBJ2-7; 8 bases map to TRBD1. The CDR3 runs to 12 residues. CDR1 and CDR2 from the germline V gene are LGHDT and YNNKEL (reference sequence). Trimming cost V 3 bases and J 11 bases; bases outside gene matches: 6. The CDR3 reads CASSQGQANKYF. CDR3 DNA sequence: TGTGCCAGCAGCCAGGGACAGGCCAATAAGTACTTC.

This chain joins TRBV27 and TRBJ2-7; 9 bases map to TRBD2. Germline CDR1 and CDR2: MNHEY and SMNVEV (reference sequence). The CDR3 length is 14 residues. V was pared by 2 bases and J by 5 bases, with 4 bases of the junction left unmatched. The CDR3 region has the DNA TGTGCCAGCAGTTTAGGTAGCGGGGGCGACGAGCAGTACTTC. Protein product: CASSLGSGGDEQYF.

V and J are TRBV10-3 and TRBJ2-7; 9 bases agree with TRBD1. The germline V gene has CDR1 ENHRY and CDR2 SYGVKD. The CDR3 consists of 13 residues. The V segment lost 8 bases and the J segment 0 bases; nucleotides outside the gene matches: 2. CDR3 sequence (DNA): TGTGCCATCGGGACAGGGTTCTCCTACGAGCAGTACTTC. This codes for CAIGTGFSYEQYF.

Only one count was recorded for this clone. The chain employs TRBV9 and TRBJ1-2; D unresolved. Germline loops: CDR1 SGDLS, CDR2 YYNGEE. V was pared by 0 bases and J by 3 bases, with 21 bases between. CDR3 length: 18 amino acids. The DNA of the CDR3 is TGTGCCAGCAGCGTAGAGGCGGCAGGACTTCTAGGCGACTATGGCTACACCTTC. As protein: CASSVEAAGLLGDYGYTF.

This chain uses TRBV19 with TRBJ2-7; tentative D call: TRBD1 (5 bases). This CDR3 has 14 residues. Trimming shortened V by 6 bases and J by 6 bases, and 18 bases separated the two germline ends. From germline, CDR1 is LNHDA and CDR2 SQIVND (reference sequence). The CDR3 DNA reads as TGTGCCAGTAGCACCAGGGTCTGGGCCGGCGAGCAGTACTTC. This encodes CASSTRVWAGEQYF.

The rearrangement uses TRBV6-4 and TRBJ1-5; D not resolved. There are 14 residues in the CDR3. CDR1 and CDR2 (germline): MRHNA, SNTAGT. Trimming took 2 bases from V and 3 from J, leaving 8 bases between them. CDR3: CASSDRRINQPQHF. DNA for the CDR3: TGTGCCAGCAGTGACAGGAGGATCAATCAGCCCCAGCATTTT.

The chain links TRBV9 to TRBJ2-2, with D possibly TRBD1 on 6 matching bases. Germline V gene data show CDR1 as SGDLS and CDR2 as YYNGEE. The length of the CDR3 is 14 residues. V lost 4 bases and J lost 3, with 10 bases in between. CDR3 DNA sequence: TGTGCCAGCAGCCCAGGGGCGTACACCGGGGAGCTGTTTTTT. This sequence encodes CASSPGAYTGELFF.

The V gene is TRBV5-1, the J gene TRBJ1-4, with unresolved D. There are 17 residues in the CDR3. Germline V gene lookup returns CDR1 SGHRS and CDR2 YFSETQ. V dropped 4 bases and J dropped 0 bases, with 16 bases sitting between them. The CDR3 DNA is TGCGCCAGCAGCCGGGGATCGGGCGGGTCAACTAATGAAAAACTGTTTTTT. As protein: CASSRGSGGSTNEKLFF.

The chain recombines TRBV5-4 with TRBJ2-1, with 11 bases identical to TRBD2. This CDR3 has 14 amino acids. Losses at the gene ends were 5 bases for V and 8 bases for J; bases not matched to a gene: 6. Germline lookup yields CDR1 SGHNT and CDR2 YYREEE (reference sequence). The CDR3 reads CASRIAGGRHEQFF. The CDR3 DNA reads TGTGCCAGCAGGATAGCGGGGGGGCGGCATGAGCAGTTCTTC.

The chain employs TRBV7-6 and TRBJ2-2, with D perhaps TRBD2 (5 bases). The ends were cut back, 3 bases at V and 0 bases at J, with 11 bases in the middle. Germline V CDR1 and CDR2: SGHVS, FNYEAQ. This CDR3 has 16 residues. The CDR3 coding sequence is TGTGCCAGCAGCTTGTGGACTTCTGCGAACACCGGGGAGCTGTTTTTT. It is translated as CASSLWTSANTGELFF.

V and J are TRBV5-5 and TRBJ1-1; D is unclear. Germline V gene data show CDR1 as SGHKS and CDR2 as YYEKEE (reference sequence). Trimming took 0 bases from V and 8 from J, leaving 5 bases between them. The CDR3 is 11 amino acids. The CDR3 spells CASSLGREAFF. Written as DNA, the CDR3 is TGTGCCAGCAGCTTGGGCAGGGAAGCTTTCTTT. Full variable domain (rest looked up from reference TRBV5-5 and TRBJ1-1): DAGVTQSPTHLIKTRGQQVTLRCSPISGHKSVSWYQQVLGQGPQFIFQYYEKEERGRGNFPDRFSARQFPNYSSELNVNALLLGDSALYLCASSLGREAFFGQGTRLTVV.

This chain joins TRBV12-3 or TRBV12-4 and TRBJ1-1, with D possibly being TRBD1 (5 bases). Trimming stripped 4 bases from V and 7 bases from J, with 13 bases between. This CDR3 spans 13 amino acids. The CDR3 DNA sequence: TGTGCCAGCAGTTGGGGACCGCGGGATGAAGCTTTCTTT. Translation: CASSWGPRDEAFF.

In this sample, this clone turned up once. The V gene is TRBV12-3 or TRBV12-4, the J gene TRBJ2-5; 8 nucleotides agree with TRBD1. J lost 5 bases, V lost 8 bases, and 7 bases had no gene match. The CDR3 runs to 13 residues. The CDR3 DNA follows: TGTGCCAGCTCCAGGGGGCCTGGGGAGACCCAGTACTTC. Encoded protein: CASSRGPGETQYF.

V and J are TRBV25-1 and TRBJ1-6; perhaps TRBD1 as D (6 bases). Per the germline V gene, CDR1 is MGHDK and CDR2 is SYGVNS. This CDR3 is built from 16 residues. Trimming removed 0 bases at V and 5 bases at J, with 11 bases between. CDR3 in amino acids: CASSEYGGANNSPLHF. DNA for the CDR3: TGTGCCAGCAGTGAATACGGGGGGGCCAATAATTCACCCCTCCACTTT.